This T cell receptor beta chain was captured in a study of shared clonotypes between healthy human individuals. Study in general: Three plates were used per donor for CD4 naive, three for CD4 memory, two for CD8 naive and one for CD8 memory.

The CDR3 contains 16 residues. J was trimmed by 0 bases and V by 5 bases; bases with no gene match: 6. The germline gives CDR1 SNHLY, CDR2 FYNNEI. Using immunoSEQ multiplex PCR, the repertoire was profiled, and TCRdb retains in-frame clones only, with some absent. The sample holds approximately 500,000 clones, 90% to 97% seen once. This clone was counted a single time. Its cognate antigen is unknown. Splitting the CD4+ cells yielded a CD45RA+ naive subset and a CD45RA-negative memory subset. General study points: Clonotypes shared by all four sorted-subset donors had higher generation probabilities than non-shared clonotypes.

The chain has TRBV2 and TRBJ1-1; 10 positions match TRBD1. This clonotype was sampled from a woman in her thirties in good health. The sample comprised naive CD4+ T cells sorted from blood. As for subset: CD45RA+ positively selected. The CDR3 region has the DNA TGTGCCAGCAGTTCATTTGGACAGGGGGTGAACACTGAAGCTTTCTTT. Translating it yields CASSSFGQGVNTEAFF. The full variable domain, rest sourced from reference TRBV2 and TRBJ1-1, is EPEVTQTPSHQVTQMGQEVILRCVPISNHLYFYWYRQILGQKVEFLVSFYNNEISEKSEIFDDQFSVERPDGSNFTLKIRSTKLEDSAMYFCASSSFGQGVNTEAFFGQGTRLTVV.